The 12 T cell receptor beta chains below all came from one sample that was sequenced in a study of T cell repertoires in cytomegalovirus infection. TCRdb fed the reads into MiXCR, producing one record per CDR3 protein. The repertoire holds around 290,000 distinct CDR3 sequences, roughly a quarter seen once, with roughly 13% in the top ten. Sequencing input: PBMCs. The receptors shown here come from a human donor in good health (CMV status not recorded). Some clones in this sample may be carry-over from other donors' samples.

The sample holds many counts of this clonotype. The CDR3 DNA reads TGTGCCAGCAGCTTAGCGCTTCTTGCGGGCTCTCGGGAGCAGTACTTC. Its translation is CASSLALLAGSREQYF. V usage is TRBV7-2 and J usage is TRBJ2-7; D might be TRBD2 (5 bases). The V and J ends lost 0 bases and 7 bases respectively, with 19 bases between them. Germline-derived CDR1 and CDR2 are SGHTA and FQGNSA. This CDR3 region has 16 residues.

This clonotype has at least ten counts. The chain uses TRBV7-2 and TRBJ2-2, with D perhaps being TRBD1 or TRBD2 (7 bases each). CDR3 size: 14 residues. Germline V gene data show CDR1 as SGHTA and CDR2 as FQGNSA. Trimming cost V 4 bases and J 5 bases, with 11 bases left between them. DNA for the CDR3: TGTGCCAGCAGCTACAGGGGAGGGACCGGGGAGCTGTTTTTT. This codes for CASSYRGGTGELFF.

This clonotype was seen only a few times. V usage is TRBV29-1 and J usage is TRBJ2-7; perhaps TRBD2 as D (5 bases). The CDR3 is made up of 11 amino acids. Trimming stripped 4 bases from V and 6 bases from J, with 10 bases between. From germline, CDR1 is SQVTM and CDR2 ANQGSEA. The CDR3 here is CSVGHRGEQYF. The CDR3 DNA reads as TGCAGCGTTGGTCATCGGGGCGAGCAGTACTTC.

This clonotype came up many times. The chain recombines TRBV7-8 with TRBJ2-1; 13 positions agree with TRBD2. This CDR3 spans 18 amino acids. CDR1 and CDR2 (germline): SGHVS, FQNEAQ. With 5 bases clipped from V and 8 bases from J, the junction kept 15 bases outside the gene matches. The chain's CDR3 is CASSRTSGRAGGTYEQFF. The CDR3 DNA reads TGTGCCAGCAGCCGGACTAGCGGGAGAGCGGGCGGCACATATGAGCAGTTCTTC.

The chain uses TRBV7-9 and TRBJ2-5; 11 nucleotides align to TRBD2. The germline V gene encodes CDR1 SEHNR and CDR2 FQNEAQ (reference sequence). V shed 2 bases, J shed 3 bases, and the junction held 5 bases outside the gene matches. The CDR3 runs 16 residues. The CDR3 loop is CASSLPGLAAEETQYF. The CDR3 DNA reads TGTGCCAGCAGCTTACCGGGACTAGCGGCGGAAGAGACCCAGTACTTC. The complete variable domain, with remaining parts taken from reference TRBV7-9 and TRBJ2-5, reads DTGVSQNPRHKITKRGQNVTFRCDPISEHNRLYWYRQTLGQGPEFLTYFQNEAQLEKSRLLSDRFSAERPKGSFSTLEIQRTEQGDSAMYLCASSLPGLAAEETQYFGPGTRLLVL.

In its sample, this clonotype was seen a few times. The rearrangement joins TRBV12-3 or TRBV12-4 to TRBJ2-5; D not resolved. The V end was cut by 5 bases, the J end by 2 bases, with 9 bases between. The CDR3 extends over 13 amino acids. The CDR3 DNA reads TGTGCCAGCAGTCTCCAACAACAAGAGACCCAGTACTTC. Translation gives CASSLQQQETQYF.

This clonotype has a count of ten or more. The chain recombines TRBV7-2 with TRBJ2-7, with TRBD2 matching 9 bases. Germline assignment: CDR1 SGHTA and CDR2 FQGNSA. J was trimmed by 2 bases and V by 3 bases; bases with no gene match: 8. This CDR3 has 16 amino acids. DNA of the CDR3: TGTGCCAGCAGCTTCCACCTAGCGGGGAGTCCCTACGAGCAGTACTTC. Protein sequence: CASSFHLAGSPYEQYF.

V usage is TRBV9 and J usage is TRBJ2-1; D not resolved. The V end lost 4 bases, the J end lost 7 bases, and 9 bases lay between the germline ends. CDR3 length equals 12 residues. Germline assignment: CDR1 SGDLS and CDR2 YYNGEE. CDR3 nucleotides: TGTGCCAGCAGCTTAAATGCGAATGAGCAGTTCTTC. Its protein product is CASSLNANEQFF. Full variable domain (missing parts from reference TRBV9 and TRBJ2-1): DSGVTQTPKHLITATGQRVTLRCSPRSGDLSVYWYQQSLDQGLQFLIQYYNGEERAKGNILERFSAQQFPDLHSELNLSSLELGDSALYFCASSLNANEQFFGPGTRLTVL.

This clonotype has a count of ten or more. The V gene is TRBV7-2, the J gene TRBJ1-4, with D perhaps matching TRBD1 (5 bases). CDR1 is SGHTA and CDR2 is FQGNSA in the germline V gene. The CDR3 consists of 14 residues. Trimming stripped 5 bases from V and 3 bases from J, with 10 bases between. In DNA, the CDR3 is TGTGCCAGCAGCCGCCGACAGCCTAATGAAAAACTGTTTTTT. This sequence encodes CASSRRQPNEKLFF. Full variable domain (outside the CDR3, taken from reference TRBV7-2 and TRBJ1-4): GAGVSQSPSNKVTEKGKDVELRCDPISGHTALYWYRQSLGQGLEFLIYFQGNSAPDKSGLPSDRFSAERTGGSVSTLTIQRTQQEDSAVYLCASSRRQPNEKLFFGSGTQLSVL.

This clonotype has ten or more counts. V and J are TRBV28 and TRBJ1-3, with D possibly being TRBD1 (6 bases). CDR3 size: 17 residues. Trimming stripped 7 bases from V and 1 base from J, with 20 bases between. Germline V lookup: CDR1 MDHEN, CDR2 SYDVKM. In nucleotides, the CDR3 is TGTGCCAGCATCCCCCCCGGGACACGTTCATCTGGAAACACCATATATTTT. It specifies CASIPPGTRSSGNTIYF.

The V and J genes are TRBV20-1 and TRBJ1-1, with a weak D call TRBD1 (6 bases). The CDR3 sequence is 12 residues long. V was pared by 7 bases and J by 3 bases, with 12 bases between. Germline V gene sequence: CDR1 DFQATT, CDR2 SNEGSKA (reference sequence). The DNA of the CDR3 is TGCAGTGAAGGGGGAAGACACACTGAAGCTTTCTTT. Its protein product is CSEGGRHTEAFF.

This clonotype was counted a few times. The chain couples TRBV14 to TRBJ2-1; no clear D. The V gene lost 0 bases and the J gene lost 9 bases, with 15 bases spanning the gap. The CDR3 sequence is 15 residues long. Germline CDR1 is SGHDN and CDR2 is FVKESK. The CDR3 here is CASSQDLLTVSEQFF. CDR3 coding DNA: TGTGCCAGCAGCCAAGATCTGTTAACAGTCAGTGAGCAGTTCTTC.